This TCR beta chain was captured by sequencing in a study of control samples from healthy donors and cancer patients. Sequencing used immunoSEQ multiplex PCR; TCRdb keeps in-frame clones, though not all of them. The sample contains some 120,000 clones, about nine tenths of which appear only once. V lost 5 bases to trimming and J lost 8 bases, with 15 bases between them. The CDR3 length is 13 residues. CDR1 SGHTA and CDR2 FQGNSA come from the germline V gene. The V call is TRBV7-2, the J call TRBJ1-2; a possible D gene is TRBD1 (6 bases). The receptor's source is a middle-aged man in good health. Sequenced sample: blood. The DNA for the CDR3 is TGTGCCAGCAGCACAAGGGACATTGGAGGCTACACCTTC. Amino acids: CASSTRDIGGYTF. The full variable domain, completed using reference TRBV7-2 and TRBJ1-2, is GAGVSQSPSNKVTEKGKDVELRCDPISGHTALYWYRQSLGQGLEFLIYFQGNSAPDKSGLPSDRFSAERTGGSVSTLTIQRTQQEDSAVYLCASSTRDIGGYTFGSGTRLTVV.